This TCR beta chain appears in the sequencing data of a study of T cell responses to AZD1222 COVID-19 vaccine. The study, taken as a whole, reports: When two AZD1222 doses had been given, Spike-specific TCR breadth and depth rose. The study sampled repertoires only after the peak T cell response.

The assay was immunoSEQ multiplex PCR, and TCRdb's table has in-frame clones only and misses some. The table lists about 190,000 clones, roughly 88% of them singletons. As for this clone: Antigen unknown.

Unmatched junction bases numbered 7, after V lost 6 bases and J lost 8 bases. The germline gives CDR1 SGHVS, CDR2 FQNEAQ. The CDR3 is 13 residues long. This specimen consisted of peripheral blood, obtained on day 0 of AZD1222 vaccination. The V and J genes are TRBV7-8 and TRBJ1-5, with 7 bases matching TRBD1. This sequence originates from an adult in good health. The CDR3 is CASSSTGHKPQHF. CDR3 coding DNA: TGTGCCAGCAGTTCGACAGGGCATAAGCCCCAGCATTTT.